The 27 T cell receptor beta chains below come from one sample, sequenced in a study of cytomegalovirus exposure and HLA in healthy donors. PCR used 60 Vbeta primers and 13 Jbeta primers. Here immunoSEQ multiplex PCR was the method, and the copy in TCRdb shows in-frame clones only, minus some. The sample yields 160,000 or so clones, nearly 80% seen once. Sequenced: PBMCs. Receptors were obtained from a man aged 18-30 years in good health and CMV-seropositive.

A few counts support this clone. The chain carries TRBV18 and TRBJ2-7; TRBD1 aligns across 7 bases. Germline V gene data show CDR1 as KGHSH and CDR2 as LQKENI. Losses at the gene ends were 2 bases for V and 6 bases for J; bases not matched to a gene: 10. The CDR3 covers 15 residues. CDR3 nucleotide sequence: TGTGCCAGCTCACCAATCGGGGACAGTAGGCGCGAGCAGTACTTC. Protein: CASSPIGDSRREQYF.

The chain employs TRBV5-1 and TRBJ1-6, with 9 positions matching TRBD1. Germline CDR1 reads SGHRS; CDR2 reads YFSETQ. The ends lost 4 bases at V and 6 bases at J; junction bases unmatched: 11. The CDR3 has 17 residues. CDR3 bases: TGCGCCAGCAGCCTAGCAGGACAGGGGATCGGTAATTCACCCCTCCACTTT. Translated: CASSLAGQGIGNSPLHF. The whole variable domain, remainder taken from reference TRBV5-1 and TRBJ1-6, is KAGVTQTPRYLIKTRGQQVTLSCSPISGHRSVSWYQQTPGQGLQFLFEYFSETQRNKGNFPGRFSGRQFSNSRSEMNVSTLELGDSALYLCASSLAGQGIGNSPLHFGNGTRLTVT.

The J gene is TRBJ2-7, the V gene TRBV6-5, with D unresolved. This CDR3 is 11 amino acids long. V lost 4 bases and J lost 4, with 5 bases in between. CDR1 is MNHEY and CDR2 is SVGAGI in the germline V gene. The CDR3 region is CASSSIYEQYF. CDR3 sequence (DNA): TGTGCCAGCAGTTCAATTTACGAGCAGTACTTC.

The chain couples TRBV6-6 to TRBJ2-1, with 7 bases aligning to TRBD2. V trimming: 7 bases; J trimming: 5 bases; junction bases outside the gene matches: 8. This CDR3 has 14 amino acids. Germline CDR1 MNHNY, CDR2 SVGAGI (reference sequence). CDR3 amino acids: CASTERGGDNEQFF. In DNA, the CDR3 is TGTGCCAGCACTGAGCGGGGAGGGGACAATGAGCAGTTCTTC.

This chain connects TRBV7-9 to TRBJ1-4; 7 bases line up with TRBD1. CDR3 size: 15 residues. With 0 bases clipped from V and 5 bases from J, the junction kept 3 bases outside the gene matches. The germline CDR1 and CDR2 sequences are SEHNR and FQNEAQ (reference sequence). The CDR3 DNA reads as TGTGCCAGCAGCTTAGCGGCGACAGGGAATGAAAAACTGTTTTTT. It specifies CASSLAATGNEKLFF.

This sequence joins TRBV2 and TRBJ1-5; 8 bases map to TRBD1. Germline CDR1 reads SNHLY; CDR2 reads FYNNEI. V was clipped by 6 bases and J by 4 bases; unmatched bases: 5. This CDR3 region has 14 residues. CDR3 residues: CASRENRGNQPQHF. Written as DNA, the CDR3 is TGTGCCAGCAGGGAAAACAGGGGGAATCAGCCCCAGCATTTT.

This chain links TRBV9 with TRBJ2-7; 8 positions agree with TRBD2. Germline CDR1 reads SGDLS; CDR2 reads YYNGEE. The CDR3 runs to 14 residues. J was trimmed by 3 bases and V by 4 bases; bases with no gene match: 6. CDR3 loop: CASSSSGGGYEQYF. The CDR3 DNA follows: TGTGCCAGCAGCTCGAGCGGGGGAGGCTACGAGCAGTACTTC.

Here the CDR3 reads CAWRRAGSTEAFF. In DNA, the CDR3 is TGTGCCTGGAGAAGAGCGGGGAGCACTGAAGCTTTCTTT. This chain joins TRBV30 and TRBJ1-1; no definite D call. Trimming pared 3 bases from V and 4 bases from J, leaving 12 bases between. The CDR3 sequence is 13 residues long. Germline CDR1 reads GTSNPN; CDR2 reads SVGIG (reference sequence). The whole variable domain, filled in from reference TRBV30 and TRBJ1-1, reads SQTIHQWPATLVQPVGSPLSLECTVEGTSNPNLYWYRQAAGRGLQLLFYSVGIGQISSEVPQNLSASRPQDRQFILSSKKLLLSDSGFYLCAWRRAGSTEAFFGQGTRLTVV.

This chain joins TRBV2 and TRBJ2-2; 7 bases match TRBD1. J lost 5 bases, V lost 3 bases, and 3 bases had no gene match. This CDR3 region has 14 residues. Germline CDR1 reads SNHLY; CDR2 reads FYNNEI. The CDR3 sequence is CASSEGRGTGELFF. Written as DNA, the CDR3 is TGTGCCAGCAGTGAGGGCAGGGGGACCGGGGAGCTGTTTTTT.

This chain uses TRBV18 with TRBJ2-7; 8 bases are shared with TRBD1. CDR3 length: 16 residues. J was trimmed by 3 bases and V by 3 bases; bases with no gene match: 10. Germline V gene data show CDR1 as KGHSH and CDR2 as LQKENI. CDR3 protein: CASSPTHGQGNYEQYF. In nucleotides, the CDR3 is TGTGCCAGCTCACCCACCCACGGACAGGGAAACTACGAGCAGTACTTC.

The CDR3 region is CASSLALGGSNQPQHF. The CDR3 DNA reads TGTGCCAGCAGCTTAGCGCTCGGGGGGAGCAATCAGCCCCAGCATTTT. The V gene is TRBV7-9, the J gene TRBJ1-5; D possibly corresponds to TRBD1 (5 bases). V lost 0 bases to trimming and J lost 1 base, with 10 bases between them. The CDR3 is 16 residues long. Germline V gene data show CDR1 as SEHNR and CDR2 as FQNEAQ (reference sequence).

The J gene is TRBJ2-3, the V gene TRBV21-1; the tabulated D call, TRBD1, remains unverified against the DNA. TRBV21-1 is a recognized pseudogene. The CDR3 is made up of 18 amino acids. The DNA for the CDR3 is TGTGCCAGCAGCAAAAGACAGGGGGCCCCGGTTACCACAGATACGCAGTATTTT. It yields the protein CASSKRQGAPVTTDTQYF.

This clone was observed once. The V gene is TRBV27, the J gene TRBJ1-6; D is uncertain. Between the trimmed V and J ends, which lost 6 bases and 7 bases, there was a span of 10 bases. The germline V gene encodes CDR1 MNHEY and CDR2 SMNVEV (reference sequence). The CDR3 length is 13 residues. CDR3 sequence: CASSFAENSPLHF. The CDR3 region has the DNA TGTGCCAGCAGCTTTGCTGAGAATTCACCCCTCCACTTT.

This chain's CDR3 is CASSFILAGGMVKTQYF. The CDR3 region has the DNA TGCGCCAGCAGCTTCATACTAGCGGGAGGCATGGTAAAGACCCAGTACTTC. The rearrangement links TRBV5-1 to TRBJ2-5; 12 positions agree with TRBD2. Germline loops: CDR1 SGHRS, CDR2 YFSETQ. The CDR3 consists of 17 residues. Trimming cost V 2 bases and J 6 bases; bases outside gene matches: 11.

The chain carries TRBV15 and TRBJ2-2, with TRBD2 matching 8 bases. Germline V lookup: CDR1 LNHNV, CDR2 YYDKDF (reference sequence). The CDR3 length is 13 residues. V shed 8 bases, J shed 6 bases, and the junction held 5 bases outside the gene matches. The CDR3 DNA reads TGTGCCACCGGGTTCGGGGGGGCCGGGGAGCTGTTTTTT. This gives the protein CATGFGGAGELFF.

The DNA for the CDR3 is TGTGCCAGCAGTGAGGGCCTATTGAACACTGAAGCTTTCTTT. Amino acids: CASSEGLLNTEAFF. This sequence joins TRBV2 and TRBJ1-1; D is unclear. The germline gives CDR1 SNHLY, CDR2 FYNNEI. The CDR3 contains 14 residues. V shed 3 bases and J shed 0 bases, with 8 bases lying between them.

For the CDR3, the DNA is TGCGCCAGCAGCTTGGAGGACAGGGAATCCTACGAGCAGTACTTC. Residues: CASSLEDRESYEQYF. V is TRBV5-1 and J is TRBJ2-7; 8 nucleotides match TRBD1. V dropped 0 bases and J dropped 1; count of bases not matched to a gene: 3. Germline V gene data show CDR1 as SGHRS and CDR2 as YFSETQ. The CDR3 has 15 residues.

The chain joins TRBV30 to TRBJ2-5, with TRBD1 matching 7 bases. V lost 4 bases and J lost 4; bases outside the gene matches: 12. Germline CDR1 GTSNPN, CDR2 SVGIG (reference sequence). The CDR3 loop spans 15 amino acids. CDR3 residues: CAWTGGIGLRETQYF. The CDR3 coding sequence is TGTGCCTGGACAGGGGGAATTGGGTTGCGAGAGACCCAGTACTTC.

The gene calls are TRBV14 and TRBJ2-1, with D possibly TRBD1 on 6 matching bases. Trimming left V 3 bases short and J 4 bases short, with 10 bases between. The CDR3 loop spans 14 amino acids. CDR1 SGHDN and CDR2 FVKESK come from the germline V gene. For the CDR3, the DNA is TGTGCCAGCAGCCAGTTGAGGGGGTACAATGAGCAGTTCTTC. It translates to CASSQLRGYNEQFF.

Notes on this clone: At one of its ends the junction is not consistent with the germline gene, which may arise from a read error. The chain combines TRBV19 with TRBJ2-6, with D tentatively TRBD1 (5 bases). Germline CDR1 and CDR2: LNHDA and SQIVND (reference sequence). This CDR3 contains 14 residues. CDR3 sequence (DNA): TGTGCCAGTAGTTCCCGCTCTGGGGCCAACGGCCTGACTTTC. Protein: CASSSRSGANGLTF.

This clone was detected only a few times. This chain links TRBV6-1 with TRBJ2-1; 8 bases are a match to TRBD2. The junction had 10 bases not matched to a gene; V was cut back by 6 bases and J by 6 bases. The CDR3 totals 15 residues. CDR1 and CDR2 (germline): MNHNS, SASEGT. The CDR3 region is CASRGWREASNEQFF. DNA of the CDR3: TGTGCCAGCAGGGGGTGGCGGGAGGCCTCCAATGAGCAGTTCTTC.

This chain uses TRBV7-8 with TRBJ1-5, with 8 nucleotides matching TRBD1. Per the germline V gene, CDR1 is SGHVS and CDR2 is FQNEAQ. The CDR3 runs 15 residues. Trimming at V came to 5 bases and at J to 5 bases, leaving 8 bases not matched to a gene. CDR3 sequence (DNA): TGTGCCAGCAGCGTCCGACAGGGGTTCGATCAGCCCCAGCATTTT. It codes for CASSVRQGFDQPQHF. The entire variable domain, with the rest obtained from reference TRBV7-8 and TRBJ1-5, is as follows: GAGVSQSPRYKVAKRGQDVALRCDPISGHVSLFWYQQALGQGPEFLTYFQNEAQLDKSGLPSDRFFAERPEGSVSTLKIQRTQQEDSAVYLCASSVRQGFDQPQHFGDGTRLSIL.

This clone was counted a few times. This chain uses TRBV18 with TRBJ1-2; 7 nucleotides match TRBD1. The CDR3 runs to 14 residues. Trimming at V came to 3 bases and at J to 7 bases, leaving 8 bases not matched to a gene. Germline V CDR1 and CDR2: KGHSH, LQKENI. The CDR3: CASSPTGTDFGYTF. CDR3 bases: TGTGCCAGCTCACCGACCGGGACAGACTTTGGCTACACCTTC.

This sequence joins TRBV6-1 and TRBJ1-6; tentative D call: TRBD1 (6 bases). The CDR3 is 18 residues long. V shed 1 base and J shed 7 bases, with 20 bases lying between them. Germline CDR1 is MNHNS and CDR2 is SASEGT. The CDR3 loop is CASSEEWSWRQANSPLHF. The CDR3 bases are TGTGCCAGCAGTGAAGAGTGGTCGTGGAGACAGGCGAATTCACCCCTCCACTTT.

The chain recombines TRBV7-8 with TRBJ2-3; 11 bases are a match to TRBD2. V lost 3 bases, J lost 2 bases, and 7 bases stayed unmatched. The V gene's germline CDR1 is SGHVS and CDR2 FQNEAQ. This CDR3 contains 17 residues. The CDR3 loop reads CASSFGSSGGHTDTQYF. Here the CDR3 DNA reads TGTGCCAGCAGCTTTGGTTCTAGCGGGGGGCACACAGATACGCAGTATTTT.

The chain carries TRBV11-2 and TRBJ2-7, with 9 positions matching TRBD1. The CDR3 runs to 15 residues. CDR1 is SGHAT, CDR2 FQNNGV, per germline. The ends lost 1 base at V and 5 bases at J; junction bases unmatched: 6. CDR3 protein: CASSLGRGQGNEQYF. In nucleotides, the CDR3 is TGTGCCAGCAGCTTAGGCCGGGGACAGGGCAACGAGCAGTACTTC.

This clone was detected only a few times. The chain joins TRBV5-6 to TRBJ1-6; D not certain. This CDR3 has 16 residues. Germline CDR1 is SGHDT and CDR2 is YYEEEE. Trimming took 0 bases from V and 1 from J, leaving 8 bases between them. For the CDR3, the DNA is TGTGCCAGCAGCTTGGAGCCTAGTTCCTATAATTCACCCCTCCACTTT. Amino acids: CASSLEPSSYNSPLHF.